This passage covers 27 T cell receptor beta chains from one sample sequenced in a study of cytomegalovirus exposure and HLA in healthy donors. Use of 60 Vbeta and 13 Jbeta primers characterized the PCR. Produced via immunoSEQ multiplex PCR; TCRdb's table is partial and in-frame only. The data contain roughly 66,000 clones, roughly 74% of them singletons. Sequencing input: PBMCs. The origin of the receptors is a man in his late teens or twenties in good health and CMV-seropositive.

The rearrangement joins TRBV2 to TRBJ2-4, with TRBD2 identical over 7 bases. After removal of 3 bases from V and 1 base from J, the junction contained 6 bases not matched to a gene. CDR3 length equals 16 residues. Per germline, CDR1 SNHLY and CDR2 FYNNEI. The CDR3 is CASSDGGSPAKNIQYF. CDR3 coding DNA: TGTGCCAGCAGTGACGGCGGGAGCCCCGCCAAAAACATTCAGTACTTC.

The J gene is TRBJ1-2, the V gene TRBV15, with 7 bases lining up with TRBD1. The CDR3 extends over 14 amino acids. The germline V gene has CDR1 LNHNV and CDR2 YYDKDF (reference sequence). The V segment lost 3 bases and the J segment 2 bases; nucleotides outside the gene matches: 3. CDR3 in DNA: TGTGCCACCAGCAGGGGGACAGAAAACTATGGCTACACCTTC. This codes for CATSRGTENYGYTF.

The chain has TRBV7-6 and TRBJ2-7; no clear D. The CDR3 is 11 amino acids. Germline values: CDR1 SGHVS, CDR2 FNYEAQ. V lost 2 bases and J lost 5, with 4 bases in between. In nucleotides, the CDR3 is TGTGCCAGCAGCTTATCCGACGAGCAGTACTTC. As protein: CASSLSDEQYF.

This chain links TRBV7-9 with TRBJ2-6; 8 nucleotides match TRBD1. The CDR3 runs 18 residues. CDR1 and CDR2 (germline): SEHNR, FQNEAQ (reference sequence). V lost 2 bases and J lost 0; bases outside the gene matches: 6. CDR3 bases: TGTGCCAGCAGCTTATGGGCAGGGGGCCACTCTGGGGCCAACGTCCTGACTTTC. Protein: CASSLWAGGHSGANVLTF.

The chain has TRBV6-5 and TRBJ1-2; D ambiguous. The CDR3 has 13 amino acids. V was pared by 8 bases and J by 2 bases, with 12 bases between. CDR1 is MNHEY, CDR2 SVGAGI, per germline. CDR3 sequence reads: CASHRPGNYGYTF. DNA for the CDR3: TGTGCCAGCCATCGACCGGGAAACTATGGCTACACCTTC.

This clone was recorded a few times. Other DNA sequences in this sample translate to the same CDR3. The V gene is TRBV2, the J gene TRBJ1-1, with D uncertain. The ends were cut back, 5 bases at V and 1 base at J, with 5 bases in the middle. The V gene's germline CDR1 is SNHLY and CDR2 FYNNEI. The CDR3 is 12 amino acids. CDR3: CASSRQNTEAFF. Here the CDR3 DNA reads TGTGCCAGCAGTCGACAGAACACTGAAGCTTTCTTT.

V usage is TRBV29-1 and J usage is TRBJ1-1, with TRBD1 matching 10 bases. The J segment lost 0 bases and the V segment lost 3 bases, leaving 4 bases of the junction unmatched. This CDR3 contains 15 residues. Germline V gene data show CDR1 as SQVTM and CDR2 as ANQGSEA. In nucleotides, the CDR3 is TGCAGCGTTGAGGTCGGGACAGGGGTGAACACTGAAGCTTTCTTT. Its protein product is CSVEVGTGVNTEAFF.

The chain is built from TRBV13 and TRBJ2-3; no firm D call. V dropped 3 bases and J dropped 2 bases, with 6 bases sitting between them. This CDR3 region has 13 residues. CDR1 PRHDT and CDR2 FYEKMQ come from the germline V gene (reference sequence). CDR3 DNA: TGTGCCAGCAGCTTGGTACTCACAGATACGCAGTATTTT. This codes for CASSLVLTDTQYF.

DNA of the CDR3: TGTGCCACCGCGAAGGGAGACTACGAGCAGTACTTC. Translation gives CATAKGDYEQYF. This sequence joins TRBV28 and TRBJ2-7; D possibly corresponds to TRBD2 (5 bases). V lost 10 bases to trimming and J lost 3 bases, with 13 bases between them. The CDR3 contains 12 residues. The germline gives CDR1 MDHEN, CDR2 SYDVKM.

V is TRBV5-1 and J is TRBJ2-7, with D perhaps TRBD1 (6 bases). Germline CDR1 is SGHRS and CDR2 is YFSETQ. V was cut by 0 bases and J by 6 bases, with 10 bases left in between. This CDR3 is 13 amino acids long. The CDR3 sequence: CASSLGQGFEQYF. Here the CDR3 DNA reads TGCGCCAGCAGCTTGGGCCAGGGGTTCGAGCAGTACTTC.

The CDR3 sequence is CASSGIQGAYEQFF. DNA of the CDR3: TGTGCCAGCAGTGGGATTCAGGGGGCCTATGAGCAGTTCTTC. This rearrangement joins TRBV6-5 to TRBJ2-1; the match to TRBD1 covers 8 bases. Germline V lookup: CDR1 MNHEY, CDR2 SVGAGI. V lost 5 bases and J lost 8; bases outside the gene matches: 8. There are 14 residues in the CDR3.

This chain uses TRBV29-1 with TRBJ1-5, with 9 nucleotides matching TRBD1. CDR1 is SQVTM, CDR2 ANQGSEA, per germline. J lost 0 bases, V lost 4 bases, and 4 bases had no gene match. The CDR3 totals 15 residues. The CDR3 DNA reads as TGCAGCGTTGGTGGACAGGGGAATAGCAATCAGCCCCAGCATTTT. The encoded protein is CSVGGQGNSNQPQHF.

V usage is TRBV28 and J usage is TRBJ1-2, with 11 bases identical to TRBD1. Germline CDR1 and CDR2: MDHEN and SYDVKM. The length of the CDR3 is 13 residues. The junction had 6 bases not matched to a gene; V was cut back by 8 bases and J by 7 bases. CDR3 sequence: CASHGQGASGYTF. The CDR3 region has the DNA TGTGCCAGCCACGGACAGGGGGCCTCTGGCTACACCTTC.

The CDR3 loop reads CATPGQGSRGTEAFF. The CDR3 nucleotides read TGTGCCACCCCGGGACAGGGATCTCGGGGCACTGAAGCTTTCTTT. V is TRBV6-1 and J is TRBJ1-1; 9 nucleotides align to TRBD1. Germline CDR1 and CDR2: MNHNS and SASEGT. The CDR3 totals 15 residues. Trimming at V came to 10 bases and at J to 4 bases, leaving 13 bases not matched to a gene.

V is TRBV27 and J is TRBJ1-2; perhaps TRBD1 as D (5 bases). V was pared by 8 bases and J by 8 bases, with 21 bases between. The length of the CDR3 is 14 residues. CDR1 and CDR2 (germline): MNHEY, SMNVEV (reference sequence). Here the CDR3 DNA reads TGTGCCAGCGCCACCCTAAATCAGGGCGACGGCTACACCTTC. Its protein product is CASATLNQGDGYTF.

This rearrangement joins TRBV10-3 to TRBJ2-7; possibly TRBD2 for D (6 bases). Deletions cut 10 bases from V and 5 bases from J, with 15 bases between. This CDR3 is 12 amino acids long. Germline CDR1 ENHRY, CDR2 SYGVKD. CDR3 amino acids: CATSGLVDEQYF. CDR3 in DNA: TGTGCCACCTCGGGACTCGTTGACGAGCAGTACTTC.

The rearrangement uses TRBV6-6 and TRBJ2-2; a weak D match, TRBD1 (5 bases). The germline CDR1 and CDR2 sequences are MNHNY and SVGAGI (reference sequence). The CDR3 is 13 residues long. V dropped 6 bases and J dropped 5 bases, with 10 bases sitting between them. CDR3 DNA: TGTGCCAGCAGGAAACAGGAGACCGGGGAGCTGTTTTTT. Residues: CASRKQETGELFF.

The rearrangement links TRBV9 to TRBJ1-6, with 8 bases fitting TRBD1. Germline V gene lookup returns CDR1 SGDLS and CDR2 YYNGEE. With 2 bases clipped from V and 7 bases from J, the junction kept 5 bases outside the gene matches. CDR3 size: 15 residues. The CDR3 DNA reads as TGTGCCAGCAGCGTTGGGCAGGGGGCCAATTCACCCCTCCACTTT. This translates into CASSVGQGANSPLHF.

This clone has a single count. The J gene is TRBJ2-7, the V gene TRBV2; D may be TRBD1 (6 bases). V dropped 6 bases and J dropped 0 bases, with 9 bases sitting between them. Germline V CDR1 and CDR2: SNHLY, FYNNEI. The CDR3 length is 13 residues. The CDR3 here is CASRMDSSYEQYF. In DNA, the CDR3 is TGTGCCAGCAGGATGGACAGCTCCTACGAGCAGTACTTC.

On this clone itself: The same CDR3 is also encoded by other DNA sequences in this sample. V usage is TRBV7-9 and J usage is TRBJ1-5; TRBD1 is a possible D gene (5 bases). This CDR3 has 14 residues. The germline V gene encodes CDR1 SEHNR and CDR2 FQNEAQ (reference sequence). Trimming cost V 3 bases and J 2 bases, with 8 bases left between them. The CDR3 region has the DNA TGTGCCAGCAGCTTTACAGGAGGCAATCAGCCCCAGCATTTT. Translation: CASSFTGGNQPQHF.

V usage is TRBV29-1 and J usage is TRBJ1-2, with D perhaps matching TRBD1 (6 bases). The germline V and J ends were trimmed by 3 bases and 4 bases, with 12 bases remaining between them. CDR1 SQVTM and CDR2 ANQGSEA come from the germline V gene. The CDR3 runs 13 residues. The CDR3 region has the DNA TGCAGCGTTGAGCACAGGGAAATCTATGGCTACACCTTC. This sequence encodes CSVEHREIYGYTF. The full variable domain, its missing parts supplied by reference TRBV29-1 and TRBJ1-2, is SAVISQKPSRDICQRGTSLTIQCQVDSQVTMMFWYRQQPGQSLTLIATANQGSEATYESGFVIDKFPISRPNLTFSTLTVSNMSPEDSSIYLCSVEHREIYGYTFGSGTRLTVV.

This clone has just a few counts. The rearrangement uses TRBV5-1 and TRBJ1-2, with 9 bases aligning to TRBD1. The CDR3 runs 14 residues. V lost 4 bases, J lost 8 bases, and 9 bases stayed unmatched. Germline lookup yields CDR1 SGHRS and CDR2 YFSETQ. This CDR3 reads CASSAGTGIHGYTF. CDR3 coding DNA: TGCGCCAGCAGCGCCGGGACAGGGATTCACGGCTACACCTTC.

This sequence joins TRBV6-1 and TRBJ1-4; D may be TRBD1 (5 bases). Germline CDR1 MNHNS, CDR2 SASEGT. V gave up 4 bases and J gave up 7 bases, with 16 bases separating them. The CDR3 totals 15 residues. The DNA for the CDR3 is TGTGCCAGCAGTGCCGCCGGGGGGTCCGGTGAAAAACTGTTTTTT. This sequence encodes CASSAAGGSGEKLFF.

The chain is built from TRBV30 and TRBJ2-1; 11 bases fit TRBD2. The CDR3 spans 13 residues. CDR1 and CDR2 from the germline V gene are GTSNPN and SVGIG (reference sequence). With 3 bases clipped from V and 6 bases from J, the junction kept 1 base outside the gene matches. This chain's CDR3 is CAWSGLAGNEQFF. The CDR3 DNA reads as TGTGCCTGGAGCGGACTAGCGGGCAATGAGCAGTTCTTC.

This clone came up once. The DNA of the CDR3 is TGCGCCAGCAGTCAACCGGGAGTGTGGTACAATGAGCAGTTCTTC. Translation gives CASSQPGVWYNEQFF. This chain links TRBV23-1 with TRBJ2-1, with D perhaps TRBD2 (6 bases). TRBV23-1 counts as an open reading frame of uncertain function. Trimming took 2 bases from V and 4 from J, leaving 12 bases between them. This CDR3 spans 15 amino acids.

The CDR3 here is CASSFDTVYEQYF. Written as DNA, the CDR3 is TGCGCCAGCAGCTTTGACACAGTTTACGAGCAGTACTTC. The chain has TRBV5-1 and TRBJ2-7; no definite D call. This CDR3 contains 13 residues. Germline CDR1 reads SGHRS; CDR2 reads YFSETQ. The germline V and J ends were trimmed by 2 bases and 4 bases, with 10 bases remaining between them.

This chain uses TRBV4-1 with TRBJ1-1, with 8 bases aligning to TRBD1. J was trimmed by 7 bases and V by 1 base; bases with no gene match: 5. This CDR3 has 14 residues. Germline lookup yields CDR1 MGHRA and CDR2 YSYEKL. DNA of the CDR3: TGCGCCAGCAGCCAAGTTGACAGGGGAGGTGAAGCTTTCTTT. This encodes CASSQVDRGGEAFF.